The clone carrying this TCR beta chain is labeled as medium-sized (0.01 to 0.1%). No antigen is known for it. The time point was: sample taken at primary tumor resection. Donors were some 72 untreated early-stage non-small cell lung cancer patients. Whole RNA was taken from tumor, nontumor lung or frozen PBMC; it was then sequenced unsorted. This sample is part of a study of spatial heterogeneity in lung cancer. Notes on the study in general: Counts of expanded intratumoral alpha and beta TCRs tracked tumor mutation counts. Estimates put coverage of tumor T cells about 7% for alpha and around 12% for beta chains.

Each TCR cDNA molecule carried a unique molecular identifier. MiXCR was run by TCRdb on the 5' RACE reads, yielding one entry per CDR3 protein. The data contain about 4,400 distinct CDR3 sequences, roughly 9% of them singletons. J lost 6 bases, V lost 1 base, and 12 bases had no gene match. Germline V gene data show CDR1 as MGHRA and CDR2 as YSYEKL. The CDR3 sequence is 17 residues long. The origin of this receptor is a male donor with early-stage non-small cell lung cancer. The chain links TRBV4-1 to TRBJ1-5, with 7 positions matching TRBD1. The sequencing used lung tumor tissue, collected at surgery. The CDR3 here is CASSQVISGGIGQPQHF. As DNA, the CDR3 is TGCGCCAGCAGCCAAGTTATCTCAGGGGGGATTGGTCAGCCCCAGCATTTT.